This TCR beta chain was recorded in a study of cytomegalovirus exposure and HLA in healthy donors. General observations from the study: TCR beta V- and J-gene trimming, according to a later analysis, was linked to a missense DCLRE1C variant. Three chains linked to CMV were shown in vitro to be specific for CMV antigens. There were some V segments, including TRBV6-2 and TRBV6-3, excluded as indistinguishable. Accurate predictions that matched the HLA-A and HLA-B alleles of most subjects were reportedly made from TCR beta sequences.

Regarding this clone: Its antigen is not identified.

The PCR made use of 60 Vbeta and 13 Jbeta primers. Profiled with immunoSEQ multiplex PCR; TCRdb holds only in-frame clones, not every one. The table has fewer than 200,000 clones, around 69% seen once. CDR3 length equals 14 residues. Germline V CDR1 and CDR2: GTSNPN, SVGIG (reference sequence). J lost 7 bases, V lost 1 base, and 7 bases had no gene match. V gene TRBV30 combines with J gene TRBJ1-5; 7 nucleotides match TRBD1. The clonotype comes from a man in his 60s in good health and CMV-seronegative. Sequenced input: PBMCs. The CDR3 DNA is TGTGCCTGGAGTGACAGGGGTTCTGGGCAGCCCCAGCATTTT. Translated, it gives CAWSDRGSGQPQHF.